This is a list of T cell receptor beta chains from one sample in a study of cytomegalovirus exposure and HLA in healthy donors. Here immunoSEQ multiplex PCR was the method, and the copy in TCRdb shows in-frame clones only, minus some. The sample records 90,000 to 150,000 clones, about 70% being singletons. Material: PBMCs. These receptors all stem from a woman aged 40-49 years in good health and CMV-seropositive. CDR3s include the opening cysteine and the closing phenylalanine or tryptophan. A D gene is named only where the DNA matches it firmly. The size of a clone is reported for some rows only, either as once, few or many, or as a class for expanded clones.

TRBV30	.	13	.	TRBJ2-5	TGTGCCTGGATGGGGCAGTTTCAAGAGACCCAGTACTTC	CAWMGQFQETQYF
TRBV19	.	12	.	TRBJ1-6	TGTGCCAGCCGGTTCGGTAGTTCACCCCTCCACTTT	CASRFGSSPLHF
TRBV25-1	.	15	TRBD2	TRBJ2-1	TGTGCCAGCAGTGAATTGCGGGGGGGATACAATGAGCAGTTCTTC	CASSELRGGYNEQFF
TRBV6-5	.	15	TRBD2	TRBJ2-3	TGTGCCAGCAGTAGGGTGGGGGGGGTGACAGATACGCAGTATTTT	CASSRVGGVTDTQYF
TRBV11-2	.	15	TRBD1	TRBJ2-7	TGTGCCAGCAGCTTTTCCGGGACAGGCTCCTACGAGCAGTACTTC	CASSFSGTGSYEQYF
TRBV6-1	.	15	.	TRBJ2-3	TGTGCCAGCAGAGCGGGACACCGGCTAGCAGATACGCAGTATTTT	CASRAGHRLADTQYF
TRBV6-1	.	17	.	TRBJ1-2	TGTGCCAGCAGTGTAACTCCCCAATCCATCGATAACTATGGCTACACCTTC	CASSVTPQSIDNYGYTF
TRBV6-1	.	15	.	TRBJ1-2	TGTGCCAGCAGTGAATTGTATGGTGAGAGCTATGGCTACACCTTC	CASSELYGESYGYTF
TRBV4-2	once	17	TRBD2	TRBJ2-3	TGTGCCAGCAGCCAAGATCCGGCGGGGGGTAGCACAGATACGCAGTATTTT	CASSQDPAGGSTDTQYF
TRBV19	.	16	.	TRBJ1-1	TGTGCCAGTAGCTCAACGAGGACAGCCTGGAACACTGAAGCTTTCTTT	CASSSTRTAWNTEAFF
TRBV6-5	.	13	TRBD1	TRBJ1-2	TGTGCCAGCACCCTAGGACAGGGCTATGGCTACACCTTC	CASTLGQGYGYTF
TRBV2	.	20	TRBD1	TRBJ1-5	TGTGCCAGCAGTCCTCCTGGGACAGGGGGCGGAGGTGAAAGCAATCAGCCCCAGCATTTT	CASSPPGTGGGGESNQPQHF
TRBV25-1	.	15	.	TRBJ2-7	TGTGCCAGCAGTGGATTCTTTCCTAGCTCCTACGAGCAGTACTTC	CASSGFFPSSYEQYF
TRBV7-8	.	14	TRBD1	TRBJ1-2	TGTGCCAGCACCCCCTCAGGGGGTCGCTATGGCTACACCTTC	CASTPSGGRYGYTF
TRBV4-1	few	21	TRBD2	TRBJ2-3	TGCGCCAGCAGCCAATTTAAAAAGGGGACTAGCGGGGGCCTTAGCACAGATACGCAGTATTTT	CASSQFKKGTSGGLSTDTQYF
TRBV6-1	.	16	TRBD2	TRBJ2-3	TGTGCCAGCAGTGAAACGGCTAGCGGGGGCTCAGATACGCAGTATTTT	CASSETASGGSDTQYF
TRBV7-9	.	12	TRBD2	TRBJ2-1	TGTGCCACCCGGTGGGAGGGCAATGAGCAGTTCTTC	CATRWEGNEQFF
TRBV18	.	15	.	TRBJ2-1	TGTGCCAGCTCAACTGACACCACAGGCCCTTTCGGGCAGTTCTTC	CASSTDTTGPFGQFF
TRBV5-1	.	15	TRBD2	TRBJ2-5	TGCGCCAGCAGCGTCGGGGGGGCTATGCTAGAGACCCAGTACTTC	CASSVGGAMLETQYF
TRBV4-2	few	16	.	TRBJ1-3	TGTGCCAGCAGCCAGGCCAGGGTAAGCTCTGGAAACACCATATATTTT	CASSQARVSSGNTIYF
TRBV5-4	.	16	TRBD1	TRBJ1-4	TGTGCCAGCACCCGGACAGGGGGCGAAACTAATGAAAAACTGTTTTTT	CASTRTGGETNEKLFF
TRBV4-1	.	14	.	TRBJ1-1	TGCGCCAGCAGCCAAGATCCCCAGAACACTGAAGCTTTCTTT	CASSQDPQNTEAFF
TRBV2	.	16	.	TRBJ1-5	TGTGCCAGCAGCTCGGGGGGACTCGGGAGGGCTCAGCCCCAGCATTTT	CASSSGGLGRAQPQHF
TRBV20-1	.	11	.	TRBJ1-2	TGCAGTGCTAGGGACAGCTATGGCTACACCTTC	CSARDSYGYTF
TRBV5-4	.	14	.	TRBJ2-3	TGTGCCAGCAGCTTGGTTCTGTTTACAGATACGCAGTATTTT	CASSLVLFTDTQYF
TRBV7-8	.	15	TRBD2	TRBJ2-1	TGTGCCAGCAGCCCCCTCCGGACTAGCCGCAATGAGCAGTTCTTC	CASSPLRTSRNEQFF
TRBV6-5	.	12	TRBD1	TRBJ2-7	TGTGCCAGCAAGGGACAGCCCTACGAGCAGTACTTC	CASKGQPYEQYF
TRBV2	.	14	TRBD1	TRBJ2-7	TGTGCCAGCACCGGACAGGGGGTCTCCTACGAGCAGTACTTC	CASTGQGVSYEQYF
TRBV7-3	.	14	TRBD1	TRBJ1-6	TGTGCCAGCAGCTTAAGAGGGGGCGGATCACCCCTCCACTTT	CASSLRGGGSPLHF
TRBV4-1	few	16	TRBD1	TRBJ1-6	TGCGCCAGCAGCCGACAACAGGGGGCGCTTAGTTCACCCCTCCACTTT	CASSRQQGALSSPLHF
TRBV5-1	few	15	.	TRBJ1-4	TGCGCCAGCAGCTTGGAGGGGCGAGTTAACGAAAAACTGTTTTTT	CASSLEGRVNEKLFF
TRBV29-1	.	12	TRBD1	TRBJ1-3	TGCACCGGGACAGGGGCAGGAAACACCATATATTTT	CTGTGAGNTIYF
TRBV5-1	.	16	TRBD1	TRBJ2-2	TGCGCCAGCAGCTTGAGGTTGATACAGGGGGCCGGGGAGCTGTTTTTT	CASSLRLIQGAGELFF
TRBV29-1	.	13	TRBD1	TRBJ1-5	TGCAGCGTCCGGGGACAGCTCAATCAGCCCCAGCATTTT	CSVRGQLNQPQHF
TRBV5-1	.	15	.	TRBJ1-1	TGCGCCAGCAGCTTGGTAGGAGACACGGGGACTGAAGCTTTCTTT	CASSLVGDTGTEAFF
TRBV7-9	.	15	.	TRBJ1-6	TGTGCCAGCAGCCTCCAGTTAGGGGATAATTCACCCCTCCACTTT	CASSLQLGDNSPLHF
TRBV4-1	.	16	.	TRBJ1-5	TGCGCCAGCAGCCGAGCACCCCAGGGCGTCAATCAGCCCCAGCATTTT	CASSRAPQGVNQPQHF
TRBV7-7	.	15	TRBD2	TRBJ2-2	TGTGCTAGCAGCCCCCCCGGGGGGGAGGCCGGGGAGCTGTTTTTT	CASSPPGGEAGELFF
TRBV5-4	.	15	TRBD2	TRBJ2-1	TGTGCCAGCAGCTTGTTAGCGGGGGGGTACAATGAGCAGTTCTTC	CASSLLAGGYNEQFF
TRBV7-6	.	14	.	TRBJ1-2	TGTGCCAGCAGCCGCTCCCAGGGGAACTATGGCTACACCTTC	CASSRSQGNYGYTF
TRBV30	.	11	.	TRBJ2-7	TGTGCAACAGACTGGGGCTACGAGCAGTACTTC	CATDWGYEQYF
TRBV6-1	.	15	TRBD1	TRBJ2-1	TGTGCCAGCAGTGGATTCAGACAGGGGAGCATCGCGCAGTTCTTC	CASSGFRQGSIAQFF
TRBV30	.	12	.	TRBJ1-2	TGTGCCTGGAGAGAGGCGGGTTATGGCTACACCTTC	CAWREAGYGYTF
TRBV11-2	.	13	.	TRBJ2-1	TGTGCCAGCAGCAACCGGGGACTCAATGAGCAGTTCTTC	CASSNRGLNEQFF
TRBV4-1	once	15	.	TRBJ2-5	TGCGCCAGCAGCCAAGGGTCGCGGGCCCAAGAGACCCAGTACTTC	CASSQGSRAQETQYF
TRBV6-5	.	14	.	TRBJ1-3	TGTGCCAGCAGTCCGACCTTTTCGGGAGACACCATATATTTT	CASSPTFSGDTIYF
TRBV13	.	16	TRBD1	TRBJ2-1	TGTGCCAGCAGCTTCCTACCCGGGACAGGGCCAGGTGAGCAGTTCTTC	CASSFLPGTGPGEQFF
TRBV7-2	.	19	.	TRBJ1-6	TGTGCCAGCAGCTTACAGGCCTCCGCGCTGGGGGCTCGATATTCACCCCTCCACTTT	CASSLQASALGARYSPLHF
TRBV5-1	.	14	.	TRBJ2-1	TGCGCCAGCAGCTTGGGGCTAGCGTTGGATGAGCAGTTCTTC	CASSLGLALDEQFF
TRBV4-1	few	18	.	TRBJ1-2	TGCGCCAGCAGCCTCCAAGCCGCGGGAATGAGGAGAGACTATGGCTACACCTTC	CASSLQAAGMRRDYGYTF
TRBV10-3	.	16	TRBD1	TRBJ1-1	TGTGCCATCAGTACAGGGGCCCTCAGCTGGAACACTGAAGCTTTCTTT	CAISTGALSWNTEAFF
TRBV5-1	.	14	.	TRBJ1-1	TGCGCCAGCAGCTTGGGACTTCCGAACACTGAAGCTTTCTTT	CASSLGLPNTEAFF
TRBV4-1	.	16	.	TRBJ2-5	TGCGCCAGCAGCCAAGTACCCCCAGTCTACCAAGAGACCCAGTACTTC	CASSQVPPVYQETQYF
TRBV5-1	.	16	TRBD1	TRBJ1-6	TGCGCCAGCAGGCCTTCAGGGGGCTTTGATAATTCACCCCTCCACTTT	CASRPSGGFDNSPLHF
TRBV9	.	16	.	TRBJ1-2	TGTGCCAGCAGCGTAGATACCTGGGGGGGGCGAGATGGCTACACCTTC	CASSVDTWGGRDGYTF
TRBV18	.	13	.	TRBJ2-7	TGTGCCAGCTCACCGGCCATCTCCTACGAGCAGTACTTC	CASSPAISYEQYF